This T cell receptor beta chain was documented in a study of identical twins' blood T cells. Study-wide points: Shared CDR3 clonotype counts between two donors mainly tracked the product of their cloneset sizes, twins included.

The donors were healthy female monozygous twins, three pairs in total. TCRdb called the 5' RACE reads again in MiXCR, with one record for every CDR3 protein. The sample shows 350,000 to 450,000 distinct CDR3 sequences, roughly 30% of them seen only once. To note about this clonotype: Its specificity is not known.

The sequence came from a woman between 18 and 55 years old in good health. Sequenced material: PBMCs.

DNA for the CDR3: TGCGCCAGCAGCCAAGGGAATATTAACACCGGGGAGCTGTTTTTT. Its translation: CASSQGNINTGELFF. This rearrangement joins TRBV4-1 to TRBJ2-2; D not resolved. The V end lost 1 base, the J end lost 2 bases, and 8 bases lay between the germline ends. Germline assignment: CDR1 MGHRA and CDR2 YSYEKL. This CDR3 contains 15 residues.